Presented here are 11 T cell receptor beta chains from one specimen sequenced in a study of a mutant IDH1 vaccine in newly diagnosed glioma. Here immunoSEQ multiplex PCR was the method, and the copy in TCRdb shows in-frame clones only, minus some. The repertoire holds 55,000 to 70,000 clones, with about 88% as singletons. These receptors have no identified antigens. Time point reported: week 11, during vaccination. Doses consisted of 300 ug of mutant IDH1 20-mer peptide each, paired with topical imiquimod. The material was PBMCs, obtained from a glioma patient whose treatment included an IDH1 peptide vaccine. The receptors come from a man aged 35-49 years with glioma.

Written as DNA, the CDR3 is TGCGCCAGCAGCTTCCAGGGGGCACACACTGAAGCTTTCTTT. Translated, it gives CASSFQGAHTEAFF. This chain uses TRBV5-1 with TRBJ1-1; 8 bases are a match to TRBD1. Germline values: CDR1 SGHRS, CDR2 YFSETQ. This CDR3 contains 14 residues. With 2 bases clipped from V and 3 bases from J, the junction kept 3 bases outside the gene matches.

V gene TRBV5-4 combines with J gene TRBJ2-1; TRBD2 agrees at 9 bases. The CDR3 contains 16 residues. The V segment lost 3 bases and the J segment 4 bases; nucleotides outside the gene matches: 8. Germline loops: CDR1 SGHNT, CDR2 YYREEE (reference sequence). The CDR3 protein is CASSSLSGSIYNEQFF. The CDR3 DNA follows: TGTGCCAGCAGCTCCCTTAGCGGGAGTATTTACAATGAGCAGTTCTTC.

The chain employs TRBV19 and TRBJ1-5; no definite D call. V was trimmed by 3 bases and J by 0 bases, leaving 15 bases between them. Germline CDR1 LNHDA, CDR2 SQIVND (reference sequence). This CDR3 comprises 17 residues. The CDR3 coding sequence is TGTGCCAGTAGTATTCCCCCCGGGCTATATAGCAATCAGCCCCAGCATTTT. Translation: CASSIPPGLYSNQPQHF. The full variable domain, completed using reference TRBV19 and TRBJ1-5, is DGGITQSPKYLFRKEGQNVTLSCEQNLNHDAMYWYRQDPGQGLRLIYYSQIVNDFQKGDIAEGYSVSREKKESFPLTVTSAQKNPTAFYLCASSIPPGLYSNQPQHFGDGTRLSIL.

The chain joins TRBV5-4 to TRBJ2-3, with D possibly called TRBD1 or TRBD2 (5 bases each). V lost 4 bases to trimming and J lost 4 bases, with 19 bases between them. The CDR3 totals 16 residues. Germline CDR1 and CDR2: SGHNT and YYREEE (reference sequence). The DNA for the CDR3 is TGTGCCAGCAGCCCCCGGGACGACCGCTTGGCAGATACGCAGTATTTT. Its protein product is CASSPRDDRLADTQYF.

The gene calls are TRBV12-5 and TRBJ2-1, with D possibly TRBD1 on 5 matching bases. Germline assignment: CDR1 LGHNT and CDR2 FRNRAP. V shed 1 base and J shed 0 bases, with 13 bases lying between them. The CDR3 spans 17 residues. As DNA, the CDR3 is TGTGCTAGTGGTTTGGCTCGGCAGGGCAGCTCCTACAATGAGCAGTTCTTC. Translating it yields CASGLARQGSSYNEQFF.

The chain joins TRBV2 to TRBJ1-3, with 10 positions matching TRBD1. CDR1 and CDR2 (germline): SNHLY, FYNNEI. There are 16 residues in the CDR3. The trim removed 4 bases at V and 0 bases at J, leaving 3 bases unmatched. The CDR3 DNA follows: TGTGCCAGCAGTGCCAGACAGGGGGCCTCTGGAAACACCATATATTTT. Encoded protein: CASSARQGASGNTIYF.

The chain joins TRBV28 to TRBJ1-6; no definite D call. The CDR3 extends over 15 amino acids. Germline CDR1 and CDR2: MDHEN and SYDVKM. V lost 6 bases, J lost 7 bases, and 16 bases lay in between. The CDR3 sequence is CASSPPRTANSPLHF. The CDR3, as DNA: TGTGCCAGCAGCCCTCCCAGGACGGCGAATTCACCCCTCCACTTT.

The chain recombines TRBV28 with TRBJ2-3, with 8 positions matching TRBD2. Per the germline V gene, CDR1 is MDHEN and CDR2 is SYDVKM. The CDR3 contains 14 residues. With 5 bases clipped from V and 3 bases from J, the junction kept 4 bases outside the gene matches. CDR3 sequence (DNA): TGTGCCAGCAGTCGGGGGGGCCGAACAGATACGCAGTATTTT. Translating it yields CASSRGGRTDTQYF.

This chain joins TRBV25-1 and TRBJ1-2; D is possibly TRBD1 (6 bases). Germline-derived CDR1 and CDR2 are MGHDK and SYGVNS. V shed 1 base and J shed 6 bases, with 15 bases lying between them. The CDR3 is 15 amino acids. As DNA, the CDR3 is TGTGCCAGCAGTGAATCGATCGGGACAAAGAATGGCTACACCTTC. It is translated as CASSESIGTKNGYTF.

The CDR3 DNA reads as TGTGCCAGCAGCTTAGGTGCTAGCGGGGGTGGAGAGACCCAGTACTTC. Amino acid sequence: CASSLGASGGGETQYF. V and J are TRBV11-2 and TRBJ2-5, with 10 bases identical to TRBD2. The V gene end was trimmed by 1 base and the J gene end by 4 bases; junction bases not matched to a gene: 6. Germline CDR1 and CDR2: SGHAT and FQNNGV. The CDR3 has 16 amino acids.

The rearrangement joins TRBV7-2 to TRBJ1-2; possibly TRBD1 for D (6 bases). The CDR3 sequence is 19 residues long. Per germline, CDR1 SGHTA and CDR2 FQGNSA. Trimming pared 4 bases from V and 7 bases from J, leaving 31 bases between. The CDR3 reads CASSSAQGRGGIGGPGYTF. For the CDR3, the DNA is TGTGCCAGCAGCTCCGCCCAGGGCAGGGGTGGTATAGGGGGACCTGGCTACACCTTC.